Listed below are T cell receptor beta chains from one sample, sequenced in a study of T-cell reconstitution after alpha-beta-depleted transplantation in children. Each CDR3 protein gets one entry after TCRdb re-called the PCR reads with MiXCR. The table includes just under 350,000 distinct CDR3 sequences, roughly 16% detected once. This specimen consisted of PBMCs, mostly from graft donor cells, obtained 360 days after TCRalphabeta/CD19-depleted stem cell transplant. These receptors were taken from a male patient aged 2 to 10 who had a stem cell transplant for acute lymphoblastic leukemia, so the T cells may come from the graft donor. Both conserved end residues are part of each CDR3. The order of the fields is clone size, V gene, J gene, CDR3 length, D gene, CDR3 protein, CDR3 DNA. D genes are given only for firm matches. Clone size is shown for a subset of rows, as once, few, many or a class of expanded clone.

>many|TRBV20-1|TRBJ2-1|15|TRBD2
CSARDSGRADNEQFF
TGCAGTGCTAGAGATAGCGGGAGGGCCGACAATGAGCAGTTCTTC
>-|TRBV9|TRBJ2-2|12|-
CASSLEDGELFF
TGTGCCAGCAGCCTGGAGGACGGGGAGCTGTTTTTT
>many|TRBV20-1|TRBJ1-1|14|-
CSARDIRMNTEAFF
TGCAGTGCTAGAGATATCAGGATGAACACTGAAGCTTTCTTT
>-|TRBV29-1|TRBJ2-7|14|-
CSVEVGTLSYEQYF
TGCAGCGTTGAAGTAGGGACCCTTTCCTACGAGCAGTACTTC
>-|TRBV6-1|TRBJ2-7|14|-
CASSPGLLGDEQYF
TGTGCCAGCAGCCCGGGACTCCTTGGGGACGAGCAGTACTTC
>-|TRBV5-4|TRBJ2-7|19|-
CASSLTWGAPLTGRDEQYF
TGTGCCAGCAGCTTGACATGGGGGGCGCCCCTTACTGGGAGGGACGAGCAGTACTTC
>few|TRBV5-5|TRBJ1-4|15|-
CASSLVPATNEKLFF
TGTGCCAGCAGCTTGGTACCAGCAACTAATGAAAAACTGTTTTTT
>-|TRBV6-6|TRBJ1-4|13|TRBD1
CASSYRGLEKLFF
TGTGCCAGCTCGTACAGGGGGCTTGAAAAACTGTTTTTT
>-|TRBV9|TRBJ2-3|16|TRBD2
CASSVEGLAGTDTQYF
TGTGCCAGCAGCGTAGAGGGACTAGCGGGCACAGATACGCAGTATTTT
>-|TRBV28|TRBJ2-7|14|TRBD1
CASSHGQGGYEQYF
TGTGCCAGCAGTCATGGACAGGGAGGCTACGAGCAGTACTTC
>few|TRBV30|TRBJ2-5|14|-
CAWSRRRGQETQYF
TGTGCCTGGAGTAGAAGACGGGGACAAGAGACCCAGTACTTC